This passage covers 30 T cell receptor beta chains from one sample sequenced in a study of beta chain features in type 1 diabetes. Findings and caveats of the study: Shortening that was moderate but significant affected the TCRB CDR3s of Type 1 diabetes patients in all four CD4+ subsets.

Reverse transcribing all isolated RNA meant expressed TCRB transcripts were sequenced. This table comes from immunoSEQ multiplex PCR, and its TCRdb copy is limited to in-frame clones, with some not included. This table holds over 200,000 clones, 11% found once. Their recognized antigens are unknown. Sequencing input: naive CD4+ T cells from blood. All receptors come from a man aged 30 to 45 with type 1 diabetes.

The rearrangement joins TRBV28 to TRBJ1-6, with D possibly being TRBD1 (5 bases). This CDR3 is built from 16 residues. The ends were cut back, 6 bases at V and 5 bases at J, with 17 bases in the middle. Germline V gene lookup returns CDR1 MDHEN and CDR2 SYDVKM. The CDR3 coding sequence is TGTGCCAGCAGGGGTGGGGGGGTTCGGAATAATTCACCCCTCCACTTT. Translating gives CASRGGGVRNNSPLHF.

The rearrangement links TRBV29-1 to TRBJ2-3; 9 nucleotides align to TRBD1. The germline CDR1 and CDR2 sequences are SQVTM and ANQGSEA. The CDR3 has 12 residues. Trimming took 7 bases from V and 3 from J; bases not matched to a gene: 2. The CDR3 sequence: CSADRGTDTQYF. As DNA, the CDR3 is TGCAGCGCGGACAGGGGTACAGATACGCAGTATTTT.

This clone was recorded a few times. The chain joins TRBV2 to TRBJ1-1; TRBD1 might be the D (6 bases). Germline CDR1 is SNHLY and CDR2 is FYNNEI. V gave up 4 bases and J gave up 3 bases, with 12 bases separating them. The CDR3 has 14 amino acids. CDR3 sequence: CASSVGGAHTEAFF. The CDR3 coding sequence is TGTGCCAGCAGTGTGGGGGGGGCTCACACTGAAGCTTTCTTT.

The CDR3 protein is CAISTVDQPQHF. The CDR3 DNA sequence: TGTGCCATCAGCACCGTAGATCAGCCCCAGCATTTT. The chain recombines TRBV10-3 with TRBJ1-5, with D hard to call. V lost 6 bases and J lost 5, with 8 bases in between. This CDR3 contains 12 residues. Germline CDR1 is ENHRY and CDR2 is SYGVKD.

In this sample, this clone turned up a few times. The chain links TRBV9 to TRBJ2-5; 13 nucleotides align to TRBD2. Germline V lookup: CDR1 SGDLS, CDR2 YYNGEE. The V and J ends lost 4 bases and 2 bases, in that order; junction bases with no gene match: 5. The CDR3 is made up of 16 amino acids. The CDR3 sequence: CASSIGLAGAQETQYF. In DNA form, the CDR3 reads TGTGCCAGCAGCATCGGACTAGCGGGGGCTCAAGAGACCCAGTACTTC.

This CDR3 reads CSVDRVIAETQYF. The CDR3 DNA is TGCAGCGTTGACAGGGTTATCGCGGAGACCCAGTACTTC. This chain uses TRBV29-1 with TRBJ2-5, with a weak D call TRBD1 (5 bases). This CDR3 has 13 residues. Trimming took 3 bases from V and 5 from J, leaving 13 bases between them. Germline V gene lookup returns CDR1 SQVTM and CDR2 ANQGSEA.

The chain joins TRBV28 to TRBJ1-5; D may be TRBD1 (5 bases). Germline loops: CDR1 MDHEN, CDR2 SYDVKM. The CDR3 sequence is 13 residues long. V was cut by 2 bases and J by 4 bases, with 6 bases left in between. This chain's CDR3 is CASSLTGNQPQHF. The CDR3 coding sequence is TGTGCCAGCAGTTTAACAGGAAATCAGCCCCAGCATTTT.

This clone was picked up a small number of times. This same CDR3 is encoded by further DNA sequences in the sample. CDR3 nucleotide sequence: TGTGCCAGTAGGCTGGCGGGGGCAAACACCGGGGAGCTGTTTTTT. This sequence encodes CASRLAGANTGELFF. The V and J genes are TRBV19 and TRBJ2-2; the D gene is possibly TRBD2 (7 bases). Between the trimmed V and J ends, which lost 6 bases and 2 bases, there was a span of 13 bases. Germline assignment: CDR1 LNHDA and CDR2 SQIVND (reference sequence). This CDR3 is 15 amino acids long.

The chain carries TRBV7-2 and TRBJ2-1, with 9 bases that match TRBD1. Germline assignment: CDR1 SGHTA and CDR2 FQGNSA. V was pared by 1 base and J by 2 bases, with 3 bases of the junction left unmatched. This CDR3 has 16 residues. CDR3: CASSLGQGVTYNEQFF. The CDR3 coding sequence is TGTGCCAGCAGCTTAGGACAGGGGGTGACCTACAATGAGCAGTTCTTC. Complete variable domain (other parts from reference TRBV7-2 and TRBJ2-1): GAGVSQSPSNKVTEKGKDVELRCDPISGHTALYWYRQSLGQGLEFLIYFQGNSAPDKSGLPSDRFSAERTGGSVSTLTIQRTQQEDSAVYLCASSLGQGVTYNEQFFGPGTRLTVL.

This clone was observed a few times. The V gene is TRBV6-1, the J gene TRBJ1-1; weak D call: TRBD1 (6 bases). The CDR3 is made up of 15 amino acids. CDR1 and CDR2 from the germline V gene are MNHNS and SASEGT. The germline V and J ends were trimmed by 5 bases and 5 bases, with 18 bases remaining between them. CDR3 in amino acids: CASSQFTTGNTEAFF. The CDR3, as DNA: TGTGCCAGCAGTCAGTTTACTACAGGGAATACTGAAGCTTTCTTT.

This chain links TRBV4-3 with TRBJ2-3, with D tentatively TRBD2 (6 bases). The CDR3 loop spans 17 amino acids. The germline V gene encodes CDR1 LGHNA and CDR2 YSLEER. Between the trimmed V and J ends, which lost 0 bases and 4 bases, there was a span of 17 bases. The DNA for the CDR3 is TGCGCCAGCAGCCAAGATCGCGGCACCGAGCGGGCAGATACGCAGTATTTT. Translated: CASSQDRGTERADTQYF.

This clone was found a few times. This chain joins TRBV6-1 and TRBJ2-7; weak D call: TRBD2 (5 bases). The CDR3 sequence is 13 residues long. V shed 2 bases and J shed 5 bases, with 10 bases lying between them. Germline CDR1 and CDR2: MNHNS and SASEGT. The CDR3, as DNA: TGTGCCAGCAGTGAATTCGGGAATAACGAGCAGTACTTC. Amino acids: CASSEFGNNEQYF.

The chain carries TRBV7-2 and TRBJ2-3; the match to TRBD2 covers 11 bases. The CDR3 spans 16 residues. The germline CDR1 and CDR2 sequences are SGHTA and FQGNSA. V was pared by 3 bases and J by 5 bases, with 7 bases of the junction left unmatched. Here the CDR3 DNA reads TGTGCCAGCAGCTTTGTAGCGGGGGGGCCAGGAGATACGCAGTATTTT. This codes for CASSFVAGGPGDTQYF.

The rearrangement links TRBV15 to TRBJ1-5; D call uncertain. Germline V gene sequence: CDR1 LNHNV, CDR2 YYDKDF (reference sequence). V gave up 0 bases and J gave up 5 bases, with 5 bases separating them. This CDR3 contains 13 residues. The CDR3 DNA follows: TGTGCCACCAGCAGAGATCTACATCAGCCCCAGCATTTT. This codes for CATSRDLHQPQHF.

The rearrangement joins TRBV4-2 to TRBJ2-7; the match to TRBD1 covers 9 bases. Per germline, CDR1 LGHNA and CDR2 YNFKEQ. The CDR3 spans 15 residues. The ends lost 3 bases at V and 2 bases at J; junction bases unmatched: 5. DNA for the CDR3: TGTGCCAGCAGCCAGTTACAGGGGGCAACCTACGAGCAGTACTTC. This sequence encodes CASSQLQGATYEQYF.

This clone showed up just a few times. The chain employs TRBV4-1 and TRBJ2-5; the match to TRBD1 covers 10 bases. J was trimmed by 5 bases and V by 1 base; bases with no gene match: 4. Per the germline V gene, CDR1 is MGHRA and CDR2 is YSYEKL. The CDR3 spans 15 residues. The CDR3 DNA follows: TGCGCCAGCAGCCAAGGACAGGGGGCGGAGGAGACCCAGTACTTC. Its protein is CASSQGQGAEETQYF.

The CDR3 DNA sequence: TGCAGCGTTGTTACCCAACAGGGCTACAGCACAGATACGCAGTATTTT. Translating it yields CSVVTQQGYSTDTQYF. The rearrangement links TRBV29-1 to TRBJ2-3; TRBD1 is a possible D gene (6 bases). V was pared by 4 bases and J by 0 bases, with 17 bases between. Per germline, CDR1 SQVTM and CDR2 ANQGSEA. The CDR3 loop spans 16 amino acids.

A few counts support this clone. The V and J genes are TRBV7-9 and TRBJ2-3; 11 positions agree with TRBD1. This CDR3 region has 17 residues. V was pared by 5 bases and J by 4 bases, with 11 bases of the junction left unmatched. CDR1 SEHNR and CDR2 FQNEAQ come from the germline V gene (reference sequence). In DNA, the CDR3 is TGTGCCAGCAGCCGGACAGGGGGCCGGCCTCTTGCAGATACGCAGTATTTT. It specifies CASSRTGGRPLADTQYF.

V gene TRBV7-2 combines with J gene TRBJ2-3; no clear D. This CDR3 comprises 14 residues. Germline V gives CDR1 SGHTA, CDR2 FQGNSA. Trimming removed 1 base at V and 1 base at J, with 6 bases between. CDR3 bases: TGTGCCAGCAGCTTAGACAGACGCACAGATACGCAGTATTTT. This gives the protein CASSLDRRTDTQYF.

The rearrangement links TRBV5-1 to TRBJ2-7; 9 bases line up with TRBD2. CDR3 length: 16 amino acids. Unmatched junction bases numbered 15, after V lost 4 bases and J lost 7 bases. Germline CDR1 is SGHRS and CDR2 is YFSETQ. CDR3 nucleotides: TGCGCCAGCAGCCCACGCTCGGCGGGGGGGCTAGGTGAGCAGTACTTC. Its protein is CASSPRSAGGLGEQYF.

The chain employs TRBV11-1 and TRBJ2-7; the D is unclear. This CDR3 is 15 amino acids long. V was shortened by 4 bases and J by 0 bases, with 13 bases between the two germline ends. The germline V gene encodes CDR1 SGHAT and CDR2 FQDESV (reference sequence). CDR3 amino acids: CASSWAETSSYEQYF. DNA for the CDR3: TGTGCCAGCAGCTGGGCCGAGACAAGCTCCTACGAGCAGTACTTC.

The CDR3 DNA follows: TGTGCCAGCAGCTTGGGAGACAGGGGGCGAACCGGGGAGCTGTTTTTT. The encoded protein is CASSLGDRGRTGELFF. This chain links TRBV5-4 with TRBJ2-2; 10 bases map to TRBD1. J gave up 5 bases and V 0 bases, and 4 bases lay outside the gene matches. Germline CDR1 SGHNT, CDR2 YYREEE (reference sequence). This CDR3 has 16 residues.

The chain couples TRBV30 to TRBJ2-3, with D unclear. Germline V gene lookup returns CDR1 GTSNPN and CDR2 SVGIG (reference sequence). The CDR3 contains 11 residues. V lost 1 base and J 8 bases, leaving 7 bases between the germline ends. The CDR3 DNA sequence: TGTGCCTGGAGTGGGGCCGTTACGCAGTATTTT. Translation: CAWSGAVTQYF.

In its sample, this clone was seen a few times. The chain is built from TRBV2 and TRBJ1-1; tentative D call: TRBD1 (5 bases). This CDR3 is 11 amino acids long. From germline, CDR1 is SNHLY and CDR2 FYNNEI. Between the trimmed V and J ends, which lost 4 bases and 6 bases, there was a span of 6 bases. CDR3 sequence reads: CASSARAEAFF. As DNA, the CDR3 is TGTGCCAGCAGTGCCAGGGCTGAAGCTTTCTTT.

This clone has a handful of counts. J is TRBJ1-1 and V is TRBV15; 7 nucleotides agree with TRBD1. V lost 5 bases to trimming and J lost 6 bases; unmatched junction nucleotides: 12. Germline loops: CDR1 LNHNV, CDR2 YYDKDF (reference sequence). CDR3 length: 15 residues. CDR3 region: CATSPTRDSYAEAFF. The CDR3 coding sequence is TGTGCCACCAGCCCGACCCGGGACAGCTACGCTGAAGCTTTCTTT.

Only a few counts were recorded for this clone. J is TRBJ2-3 and V is TRBV4-2, with TRBD2 matching 13 bases. The trim removed 0 bases at V and 3 bases at J, leaving 3 bases unmatched. The germline V gene encodes CDR1 LGHNA and CDR2 YNFKEQ. The CDR3 extends over 17 amino acids. The CDR3 coding sequence is TGTGCCAGCAGCCAAGATCAGACTAGCGGGGGGACAGATACGCAGTATTTT. As protein: CASSQDQTSGGTDTQYF.

The genes are TRBV18 and TRBJ1-6; the D gene is possibly TRBD1 (6 bases). CDR1 and CDR2 from the germline V gene are KGHSH and LQKENI. V lost 1 base and J 7 bases, leaving 11 bases between the germline ends. The CDR3 totals 15 residues. The CDR3 region has the DNA TGTGCCAGCTCACCACGGACAGTGTCAAATTCACCCCTCCACTTT. It specifies CASSPRTVSNSPLHF.

A few counts support this clone. J is TRBJ1-1 and V is TRBV7-2; the match to TRBD1 covers 7 bases. CDR3 length: 14 residues. Germline CDR1 and CDR2: SGHTA and FQGNSA. The V and J ends lost 6 bases and 5 bases, in that order; junction bases with no gene match: 9. The CDR3 sequence: CASRWDSKMTEAFF. CDR3 DNA sequence: TGTGCCAGCAGATGGGACAGCAAGATGACTGAAGCTTTCTTT.

There are a few counts of this clone. The CDR3 DNA sequence: TGCGCCAGCAGCAGGGACTTACAAGAGACCCAGTACTTC. It translates to CASSRDLQETQYF. The rearrangement joins TRBV5-1 to TRBJ2-5; tentatively, D is TRBD2 (6 bases). V was clipped by 4 bases and J by 2 bases, with 9 bases between them. CDR1 SGHRS and CDR2 YFSETQ come from the germline V gene. The CDR3 sequence is 13 residues long. Together with reference TRBV5-1 and TRBJ2-5, the CDR3 gives the full variable domain: KAGVTQTPRYLIKTRGQQVTLSCSPISGHRSVSWYQQTPGQGLQFLFEYFSETQRNKGNFPGRFSGRQFSNSRSEMNVSTLELGDSALYLCASSRDLQETQYFGPGTRLLVL.

This clone was seen more than once but under ten times. The chain employs TRBV18 and TRBJ1-6, with 7 bases identical to TRBD1. Germline lookup yields CDR1 KGHSH and CDR2 LQKENI. V gave up 6 bases and J gave up 9 bases; unmatched junction bases: 8. The CDR3 covers 14 residues. The CDR3 loop is CASSPGQLASPLHF. The CDR3 region has the DNA TGTGCCAGCTCCCCGGGACAGCTTGCTTCACCCCTCCACTTT.